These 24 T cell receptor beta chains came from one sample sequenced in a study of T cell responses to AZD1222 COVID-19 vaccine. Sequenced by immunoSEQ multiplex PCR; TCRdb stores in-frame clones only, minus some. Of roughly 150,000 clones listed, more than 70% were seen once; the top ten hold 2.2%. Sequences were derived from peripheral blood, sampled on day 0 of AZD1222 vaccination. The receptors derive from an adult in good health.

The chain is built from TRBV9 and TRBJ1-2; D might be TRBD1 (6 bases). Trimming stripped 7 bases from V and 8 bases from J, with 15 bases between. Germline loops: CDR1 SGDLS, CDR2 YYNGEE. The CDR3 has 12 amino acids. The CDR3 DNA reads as TGTGCCAGCGCCGACAGGCTTAGGGGCTACACCTTC. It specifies CASADRLRGYTF.

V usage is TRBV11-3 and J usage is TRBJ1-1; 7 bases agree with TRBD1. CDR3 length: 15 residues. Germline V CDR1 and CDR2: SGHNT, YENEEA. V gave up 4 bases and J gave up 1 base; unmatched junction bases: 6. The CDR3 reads CASSSGDRANTEAFF. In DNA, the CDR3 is TGTGCCAGCAGCTCAGGTGACAGGGCGAACACTGAAGCTTTCTTT. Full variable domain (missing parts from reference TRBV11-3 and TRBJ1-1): EAGVVQSPRYKIIEKKQPVAFWCNPISGHNTLYWYLQNLGQGPELLIRYENEEAVDDSQLPKDRFSAERLKGVDSTLKIQPAELGDSAVYLCASSSGDRANTEAFFGQGTRLTVV.

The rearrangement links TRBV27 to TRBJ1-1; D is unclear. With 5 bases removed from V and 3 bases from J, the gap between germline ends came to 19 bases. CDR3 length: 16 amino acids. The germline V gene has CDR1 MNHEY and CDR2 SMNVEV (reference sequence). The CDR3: CASSRTGFLGDTEAFF. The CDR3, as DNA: TGTGCCAGCAGTCGAACGGGATTCCTCGGGGACACTGAAGCTTTCTTT.

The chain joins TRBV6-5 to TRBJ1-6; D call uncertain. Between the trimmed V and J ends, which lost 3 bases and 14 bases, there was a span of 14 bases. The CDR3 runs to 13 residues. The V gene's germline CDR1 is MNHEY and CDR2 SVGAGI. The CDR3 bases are TGTGCCAGCAGTTATAACGGGGAATCCACCCTCCACTTT. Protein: CASSYNGESTLHF.

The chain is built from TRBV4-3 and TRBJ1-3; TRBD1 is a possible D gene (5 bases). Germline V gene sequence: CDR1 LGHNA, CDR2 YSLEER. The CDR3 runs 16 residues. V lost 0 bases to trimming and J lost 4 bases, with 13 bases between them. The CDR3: CASSQEIPGTGNTIYF. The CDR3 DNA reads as TGCGCCAGCAGCCAAGAGATCCCGGGGACCGGAAACACCATATATTTT.

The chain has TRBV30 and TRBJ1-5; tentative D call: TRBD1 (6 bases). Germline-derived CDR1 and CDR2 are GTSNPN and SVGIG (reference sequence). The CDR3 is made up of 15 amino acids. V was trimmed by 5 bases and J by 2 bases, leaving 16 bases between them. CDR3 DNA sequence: TGTGCCTGGGAACTTCAGGGGTTGGGCAATCAGCCCCAGCATTTT. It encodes CAWELQGLGNQPQHF.

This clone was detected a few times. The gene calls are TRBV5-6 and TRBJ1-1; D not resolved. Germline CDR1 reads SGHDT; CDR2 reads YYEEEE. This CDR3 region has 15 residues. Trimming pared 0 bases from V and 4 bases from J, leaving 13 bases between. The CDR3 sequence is CASSLGGWASTEAFF. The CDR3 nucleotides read TGTGCCAGCAGCTTGGGAGGGTGGGCGAGCACTGAAGCTTTCTTT.

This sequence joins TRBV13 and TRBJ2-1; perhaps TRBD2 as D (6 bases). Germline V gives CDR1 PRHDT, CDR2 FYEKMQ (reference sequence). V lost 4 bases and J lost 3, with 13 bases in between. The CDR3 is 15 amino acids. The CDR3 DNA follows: TGTGCCAGCAGCTGGGGCCTCGGGGGCTACAATGAGCAGTTCTTC. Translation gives CASSWGLGGYNEQFF.

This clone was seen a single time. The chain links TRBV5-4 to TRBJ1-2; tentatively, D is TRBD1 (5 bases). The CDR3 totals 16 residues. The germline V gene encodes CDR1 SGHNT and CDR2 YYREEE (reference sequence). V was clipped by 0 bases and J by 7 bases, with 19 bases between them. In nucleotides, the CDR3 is TGTGCCAGCAGCTTGGAATCGGGGGTAATCTTATCTGGCTACACCTTC. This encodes CASSLESGVILSGYTF.

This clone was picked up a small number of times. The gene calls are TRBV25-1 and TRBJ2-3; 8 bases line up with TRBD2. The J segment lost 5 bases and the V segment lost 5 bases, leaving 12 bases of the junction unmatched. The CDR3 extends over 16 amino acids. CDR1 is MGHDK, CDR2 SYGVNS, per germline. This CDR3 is CASSKQRELVGDTQYF. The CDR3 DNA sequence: TGTGCCAGCAGTAAACAGCGGGAGTTGGTGGGAGATACGCAGTATTTT.

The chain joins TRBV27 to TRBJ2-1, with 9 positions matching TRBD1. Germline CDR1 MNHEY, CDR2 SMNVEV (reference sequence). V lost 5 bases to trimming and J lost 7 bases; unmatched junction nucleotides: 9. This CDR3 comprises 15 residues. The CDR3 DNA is TGTGCCAGCAGTCCCACAGGGACAGGGATGAATGAGCAGTTCTTC. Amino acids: CASSPTGTGMNEQFF.

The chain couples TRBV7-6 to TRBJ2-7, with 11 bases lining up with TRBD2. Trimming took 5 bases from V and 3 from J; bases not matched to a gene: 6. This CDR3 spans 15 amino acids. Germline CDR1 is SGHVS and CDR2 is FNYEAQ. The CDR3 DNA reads TGTGCCAGCAGCCCCCGACTAGCGGGGCTCTACGAGCAGTACTTC. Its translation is CASSPRLAGLYEQYF.

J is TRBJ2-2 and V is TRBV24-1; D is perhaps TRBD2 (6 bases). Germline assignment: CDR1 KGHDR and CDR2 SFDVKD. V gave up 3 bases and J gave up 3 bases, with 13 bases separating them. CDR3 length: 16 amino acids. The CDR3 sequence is CATSDKAGWDTGELFF. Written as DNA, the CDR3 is TGTGCCACCAGTGATAAAGCGGGTTGGGACACCGGGGAGCTGTTTTTT.

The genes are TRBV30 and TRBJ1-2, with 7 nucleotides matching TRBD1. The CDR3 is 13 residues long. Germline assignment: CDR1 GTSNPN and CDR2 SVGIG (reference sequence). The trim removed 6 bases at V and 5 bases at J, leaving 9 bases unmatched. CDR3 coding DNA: TGTGCCTGTGAAGGAAGGGGGCCATATGGCTACACCTTC. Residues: CACEGRGPYGYTF.

CDR3: CASSWGTGGYEQYF. The CDR3 DNA follows: TGCGCCAGCAGCTGGGGGACAGGGGGGTACGAGCAGTACTTC. This chain links TRBV5-1 with TRBJ2-7; the match to TRBD1 covers 11 bases. The CDR3 runs 14 residues. V was clipped by 3 bases and J by 4 bases; unmatched bases: 3. Germline V gene sequence: CDR1 SGHRS, CDR2 YFSETQ.

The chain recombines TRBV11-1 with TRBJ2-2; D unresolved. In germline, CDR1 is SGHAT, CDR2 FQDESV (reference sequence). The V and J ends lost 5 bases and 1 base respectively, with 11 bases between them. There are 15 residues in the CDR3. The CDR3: CASSRLRRNTGELFF. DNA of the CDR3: TGTGCCAGCAGCCGCCTACGAAGGAACACCGGGGAGCTGTTTTTT.

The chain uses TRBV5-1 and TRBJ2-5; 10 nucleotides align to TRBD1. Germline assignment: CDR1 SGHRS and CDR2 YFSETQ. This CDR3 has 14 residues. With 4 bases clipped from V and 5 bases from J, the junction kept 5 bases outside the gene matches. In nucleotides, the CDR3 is TGCGCCAGCAGCCCGGGACAGGGGTTCGAGACCCAGTACTTC. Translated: CASSPGQGFETQYF.

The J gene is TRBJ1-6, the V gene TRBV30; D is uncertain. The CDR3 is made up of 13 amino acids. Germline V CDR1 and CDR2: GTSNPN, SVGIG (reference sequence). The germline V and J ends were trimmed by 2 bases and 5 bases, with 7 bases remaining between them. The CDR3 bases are TGTGCCTGGAGTAAGCCAGATAATTCACCCCTCCACTTT. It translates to CAWSKPDNSPLHF.

The CDR3 protein is CASSETGGTQPQHF. As DNA, the CDR3 is TGCGCCAGCAGCGAGACAGGGGGTACTCAGCCCCAGCATTTT. This rearrangement joins TRBV5-1 to TRBJ1-5; 9 bases are shared with TRBD1. The CDR3 extends over 14 amino acids. With V trimmed by 4 bases and J by 6 bases, 5 bases remained unmatched. Germline CDR1 SGHRS, CDR2 YFSETQ.

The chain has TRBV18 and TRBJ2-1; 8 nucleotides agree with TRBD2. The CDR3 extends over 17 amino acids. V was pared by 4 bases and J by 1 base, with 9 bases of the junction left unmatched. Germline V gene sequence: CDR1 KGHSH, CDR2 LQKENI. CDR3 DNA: TGTGCCAGCTCACGCTCCGCTCCGGGAGGGTCCTACAATGAGCAGTTCTTC. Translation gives CASSRSAPGGSYNEQFF.

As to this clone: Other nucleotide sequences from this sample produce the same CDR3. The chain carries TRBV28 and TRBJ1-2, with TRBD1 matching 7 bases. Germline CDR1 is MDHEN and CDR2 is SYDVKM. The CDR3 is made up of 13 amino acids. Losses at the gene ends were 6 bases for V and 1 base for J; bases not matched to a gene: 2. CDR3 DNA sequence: TGTGCCAGCAGGCCAGGGGGTAACTATGGCTACACCTTC. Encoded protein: CASRPGGNYGYTF.

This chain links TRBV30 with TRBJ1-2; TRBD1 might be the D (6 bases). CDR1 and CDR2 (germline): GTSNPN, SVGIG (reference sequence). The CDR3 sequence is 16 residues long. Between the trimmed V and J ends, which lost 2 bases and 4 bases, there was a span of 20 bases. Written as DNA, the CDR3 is TGTGCCTGGAGTTCCCGGGGCAGGGGAATATCCTATGGCTACACCTTC. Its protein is CAWSSRGRGISYGYTF.

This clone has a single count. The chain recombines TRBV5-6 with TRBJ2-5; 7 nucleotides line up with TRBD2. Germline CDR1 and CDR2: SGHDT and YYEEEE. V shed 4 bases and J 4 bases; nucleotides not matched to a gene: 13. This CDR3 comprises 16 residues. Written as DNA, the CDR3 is TGTGCCAGCAGCATCGATGGCGGGAGAGGTACAGAGACCCAGTACTTC. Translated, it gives CASSIDGGRGTETQYF.

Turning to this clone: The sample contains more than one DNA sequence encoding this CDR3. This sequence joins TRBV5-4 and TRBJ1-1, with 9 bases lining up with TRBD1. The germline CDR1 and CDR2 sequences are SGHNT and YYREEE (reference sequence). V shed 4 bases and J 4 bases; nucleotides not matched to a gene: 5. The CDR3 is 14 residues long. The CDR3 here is CASSLPGQGTEAFF. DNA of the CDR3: TGTGCCAGCAGCCTACCGGGACAGGGCACTGAAGCTTTCTTT.